A selection of T cell receptor beta chains follows, all from one sample in a study of blood T cell repertoires in COVID-19. Here immunoSEQ multiplex PCR was the method, and the copy in TCRdb shows in-frame clones only, minus some. The table shows fewer than 250,000 clones, with about 82% occurring only once. The sample taken for sequencing was PBMCs or T cells enriched from blood (not recorded which). Every receptor here comes from a woman aged 50 to 65 who had recovered from COVID-19. The conserved cysteine and the conserved F or W are not part of the CDR3 here. Each record gives: V gene, CDR3 protein.

v_call: TRBV5-1
cdr3_aa: ASSLARLAGDETQY

v_call: TRBV6-6
cdr3_aa: ASSLAGGRETQY

v_call: TRBV4-3
cdr3_aa: ASSQDRVSGRGQY

v_call: TRBV7-9
cdr3_aa: ASSPAGSNRNQPQH

v_call: TRBV4-1
cdr3_aa: ASSQVDLGNTIY

v_call: TRBV19
cdr3_aa: ASSAGDRGPPYEQY

v_call: TRBV10-2
cdr3_aa: ASSDDGTNYGYT

v_call: TRBV6-2/TRBV6-3
cdr3_aa: ASSTVRLAGPYEQY

v_call: TRBV28
cdr3_aa: ASINGGGGRANEQF

v_call: TRBV4-1
cdr3_aa: ASSQPPREGWNTEAF

v_call: TRBV27
cdr3_aa: ASREGLGNTEAF

v_call: TRBV10-3
cdr3_aa: AISQPSWDRSGGELF

v_call: TRBV6-1
cdr3_aa: ASSEAGRTTLFRGKNIQY

v_call: TRBV4-2
cdr3_aa: ASSQASRIDTEAF

v_call: TRBV4-3
cdr3_aa: ASSLGTSGSNTGELF

v_call: TRBV27
cdr3_aa: ASSSGTGGAETQY

v_call: TRBV2
cdr3_aa: ASSVLLGAYGYT

v_call: TRBV9
cdr3_aa: ASGTGVGEQY

v_call: TRBV7-8
cdr3_aa: ASSLGAAETQY

v_call: TRBV24-1
cdr3_aa: ATSAADTQY

v_call: TRBV11-3
cdr3_aa: ASSFSGGGNTIY

v_call: TRBV4-3
cdr3_aa: ASSQDRTGRFYGYT

v_call: TRBV5-6
cdr3_aa: ASSPLGAESEKLF

v_call: TRBV7-7
cdr3_aa: ASSSQGETQY

v_call: TRBV6-2/TRBV6-3
cdr3_aa: ASSPITEGNQPQH

v_call: TRBV2
cdr3_aa: ASRRDRFFVGYT

v_call: TRBV4-3
cdr3_aa: ASSQGGWRESSYEQY

v_call: TRBV4-1
cdr3_aa: ASSQDGTSGEKLF

v_call: TRBV7-9
cdr3_aa: ASSKAGGPLYNEQF

v_call: TRBV5-6
cdr3_aa: ASSAGPPSRSGANVLT

v_call: TRBV30
cdr3_aa: AWSVKLSRSGNTIY

v_call: TRBV19
cdr3_aa: ASSTPGGFWNNTEAF

v_call: TRBV10-3
cdr3_aa: AISQVHSYEQY

v_call: TRBV19
cdr3_aa: ASSPDTGSYNEQF

v_call: TRBV18
cdr3_aa: ASSPRTEQDTQY

v_call: TRBV19
cdr3_aa: ASTLRARGSGANVLT

v_call: TRBV19
cdr3_aa: ASSIISPGASGIQY

v_call: TRBV6-5
cdr3_aa: ASSSQGRQAQDTIY

v_call: TRBV7-9
cdr3_aa: ASSLLDHEQF

v_call: TRBV4-3
cdr3_aa: ASSQDPVVNIQY

v_call: TRBV5-8
cdr3_aa: ASSLNLAGGYEQY

v_call: TRBV12-3/TRBV12-4
cdr3_aa: ASSRQGREQY

v_call: TRBV6-5
cdr3_aa: ASADSDSNQPQH

v_call: TRBV11-3
cdr3_aa: ASSLDRRGNSPLH